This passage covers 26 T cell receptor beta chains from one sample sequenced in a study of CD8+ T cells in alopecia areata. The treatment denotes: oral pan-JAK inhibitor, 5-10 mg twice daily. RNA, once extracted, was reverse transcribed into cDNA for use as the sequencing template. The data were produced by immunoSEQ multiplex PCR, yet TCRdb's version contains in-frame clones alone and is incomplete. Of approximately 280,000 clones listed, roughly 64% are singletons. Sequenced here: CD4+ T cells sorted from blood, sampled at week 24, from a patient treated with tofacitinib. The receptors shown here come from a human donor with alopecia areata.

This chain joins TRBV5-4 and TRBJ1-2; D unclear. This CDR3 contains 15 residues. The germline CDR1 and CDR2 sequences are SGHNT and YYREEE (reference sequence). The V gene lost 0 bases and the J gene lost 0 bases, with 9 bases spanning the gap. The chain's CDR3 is CASSLAGTANYGYTF. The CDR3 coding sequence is TGTGCCAGCAGCTTGGCAGGAACTGCTAACTATGGCTACACCTTC. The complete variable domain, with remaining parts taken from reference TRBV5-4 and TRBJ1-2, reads ETGVTQSPTHLIKTRGQQVTLRCSSQSGHNTVSWYQQALGQGPQFIFQYYREEENGRGNFPPRFSGLQFPNYSSELNVNALELDDSALYLCASSLAGTANYGYTFGSGTRLTVV.

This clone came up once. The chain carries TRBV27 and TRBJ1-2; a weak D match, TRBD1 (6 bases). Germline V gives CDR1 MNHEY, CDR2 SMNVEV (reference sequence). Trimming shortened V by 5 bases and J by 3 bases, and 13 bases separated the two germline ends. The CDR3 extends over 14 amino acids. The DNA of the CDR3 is TGTGCCAGCAGTCCATCCAGGGGAGACTATGGCTACACCTTC. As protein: CASSPSRGDYGYTF.

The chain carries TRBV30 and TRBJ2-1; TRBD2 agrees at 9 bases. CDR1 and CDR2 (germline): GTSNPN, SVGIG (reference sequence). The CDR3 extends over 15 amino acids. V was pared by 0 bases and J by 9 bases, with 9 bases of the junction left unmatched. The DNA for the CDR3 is TGTGCCTGGAGTGTAGGTAGCGGGGGCCAGGGTGAGCAGTTCTTC. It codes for CAWSVGSGGQGEQFF. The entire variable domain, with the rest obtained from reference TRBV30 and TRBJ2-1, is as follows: SQTIHQWPATLVQPVGSPLSLECTVEGTSNPNLYWYRQAAGRGLQLLFYSVGIGQISSEVPQNLSASRPQDRQFILSSKKLLLSDSGFYLCAWSVGSGGQGEQFFGPGTRLTVL.

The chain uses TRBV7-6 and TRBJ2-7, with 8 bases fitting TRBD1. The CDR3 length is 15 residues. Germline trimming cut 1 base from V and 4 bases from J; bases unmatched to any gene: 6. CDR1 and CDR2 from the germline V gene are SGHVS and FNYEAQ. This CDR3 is CASSLGQGIPYEQYF. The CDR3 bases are TGTGCCAGCAGCTTAGGACAGGGGATCCCTTACGAGCAGTACTTC. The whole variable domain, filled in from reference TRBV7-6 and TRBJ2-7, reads GAGVSQSPRYKVTKRGQDVALRCDPISGHVSLYWYRQALGQGPEFLTYFNYEAQQDKSGLPNDRFSAERPEGSISTLTIQRTEQRDSAMYRCASSLGQGIPYEQYFGPGTRLTVT.

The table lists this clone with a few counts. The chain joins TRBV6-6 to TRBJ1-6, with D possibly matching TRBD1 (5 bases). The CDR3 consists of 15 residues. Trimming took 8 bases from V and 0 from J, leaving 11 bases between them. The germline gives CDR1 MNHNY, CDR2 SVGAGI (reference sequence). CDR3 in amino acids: CASDGASSYNSPLHF. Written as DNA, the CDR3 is TGTGCCAGCGATGGGGCGAGCTCCTATAATTCACCCCTCCACTTT.

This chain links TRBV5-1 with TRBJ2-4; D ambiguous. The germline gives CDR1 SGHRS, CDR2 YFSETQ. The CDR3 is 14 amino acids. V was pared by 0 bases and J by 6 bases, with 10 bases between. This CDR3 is CASSLVDSTNIQYF. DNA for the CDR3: TGCGCCAGCAGCTTGGTTGACTCGACAAACATTCAGTACTTC.

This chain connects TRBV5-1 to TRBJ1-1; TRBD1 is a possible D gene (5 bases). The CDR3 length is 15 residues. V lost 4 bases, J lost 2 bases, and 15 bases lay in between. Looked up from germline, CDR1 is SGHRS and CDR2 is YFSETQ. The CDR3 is CASSRGPTSNTEAFF. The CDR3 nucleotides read TGCGCCAGCAGCAGGGGACCTACCTCCAACACTGAAGCTTTCTTT.

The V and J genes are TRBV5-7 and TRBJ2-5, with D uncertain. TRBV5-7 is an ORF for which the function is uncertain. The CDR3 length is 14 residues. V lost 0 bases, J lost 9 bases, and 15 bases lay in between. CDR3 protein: CASSLGAEVTAQYF. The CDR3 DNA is TGTGCCAGCAGCTTGGGAGCAGAAGTTACGGCCCAGTACTTC.

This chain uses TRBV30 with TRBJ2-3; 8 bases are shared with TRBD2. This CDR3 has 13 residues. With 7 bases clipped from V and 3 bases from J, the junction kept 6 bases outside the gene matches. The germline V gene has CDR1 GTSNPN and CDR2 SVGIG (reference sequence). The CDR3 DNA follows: TGTGCCTCCGACGGGGGGGGAACAGATACGCAGTATTTT. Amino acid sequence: CASDGGGTDTQYF.

Here the CDR3 reads CASSARSSYNEQFF. In nucleotides, the CDR3 is TGTGCCAGCAGTGCCAGGAGCTCCTACAATGAGCAGTTCTTC. The chain is built from TRBV25-1 and TRBJ2-1, with D uncertain. V gave up 4 bases and J gave up 0 bases, with 7 bases separating them. The CDR3 is 14 residues long. The germline CDR1 and CDR2 sequences are MGHDK and SYGVNS.

The CDR3 coding sequence is TGTGCCAGCAGCCAAGCCAGAACTAGTAATGAAAAACTGTTTTTT. Translated: CASSQARTSNEKLFF. The V gene is TRBV4-2, the J gene TRBJ1-4; D uncertain. V lost 1 base to trimming and J lost 4 bases, with 10 bases between them. The germline gives CDR1 LGHNA, CDR2 YNFKEQ. This CDR3 is built from 15 residues.

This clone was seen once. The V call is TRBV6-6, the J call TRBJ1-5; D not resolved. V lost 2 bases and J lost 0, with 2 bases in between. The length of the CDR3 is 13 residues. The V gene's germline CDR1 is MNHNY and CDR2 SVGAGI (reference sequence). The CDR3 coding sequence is TGTGCCAGCAGTTACCTTAGCAATCAGCCCCAGCATTTT. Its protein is CASSYLSNQPQHF.

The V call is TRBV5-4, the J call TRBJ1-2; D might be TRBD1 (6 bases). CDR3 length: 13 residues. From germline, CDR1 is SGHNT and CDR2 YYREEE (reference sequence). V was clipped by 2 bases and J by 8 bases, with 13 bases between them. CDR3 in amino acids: CASSFDRRGGYTF. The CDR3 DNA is TGTGCCAGCAGCTTCGACCGAAGGGGGGGCTACACCTTC.

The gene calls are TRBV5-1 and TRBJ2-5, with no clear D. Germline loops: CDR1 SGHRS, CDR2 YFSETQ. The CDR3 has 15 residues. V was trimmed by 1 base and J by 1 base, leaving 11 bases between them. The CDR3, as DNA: TGCGCCAGCAGCTTGCACGGCGGAGCCCAAGAGACCCAGTACTTC. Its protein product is CASSLHGGAQETQYF.

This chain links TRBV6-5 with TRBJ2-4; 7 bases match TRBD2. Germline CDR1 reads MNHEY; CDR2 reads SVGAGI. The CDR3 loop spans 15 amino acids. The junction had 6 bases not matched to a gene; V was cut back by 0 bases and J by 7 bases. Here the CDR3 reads CASSYSSGSGNIQYF. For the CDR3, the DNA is TGTGCCAGCAGTTACTCGTCAGGTAGCGGGAACATTCAGTACTTC.

The CDR3 nucleotides read TGTGCCAGCAGTGAGACCCAGGGGAACACCGGGGAGCTGTTTTTT. As protein: CASSETQGNTGELFF. The chain is built from TRBV25-1 and TRBJ2-2, with D tentatively TRBD1 (5 bases). This CDR3 comprises 15 residues. The V end was cut by 3 bases, the J end by 1 base, with 9 bases between. Germline V gene data show CDR1 as MGHDK and CDR2 as SYGVNS.

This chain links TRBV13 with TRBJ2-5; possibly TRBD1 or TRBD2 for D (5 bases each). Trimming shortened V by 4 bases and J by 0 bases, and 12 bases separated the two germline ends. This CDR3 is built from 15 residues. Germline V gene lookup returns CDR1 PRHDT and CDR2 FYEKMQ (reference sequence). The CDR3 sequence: CASSSRGANQETQYF. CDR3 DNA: TGTGCCAGCAGCTCCCGAGGGGCTAACCAAGAGACCCAGTACTTC.

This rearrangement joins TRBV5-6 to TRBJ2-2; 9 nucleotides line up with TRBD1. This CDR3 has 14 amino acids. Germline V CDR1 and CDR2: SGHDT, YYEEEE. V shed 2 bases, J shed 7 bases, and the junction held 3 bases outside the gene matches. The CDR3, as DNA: TGTGCCAGCAGCTTAGGACAGGGGATCGGGGAGCTGTTTTTT. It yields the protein CASSLGQGIGELFF.

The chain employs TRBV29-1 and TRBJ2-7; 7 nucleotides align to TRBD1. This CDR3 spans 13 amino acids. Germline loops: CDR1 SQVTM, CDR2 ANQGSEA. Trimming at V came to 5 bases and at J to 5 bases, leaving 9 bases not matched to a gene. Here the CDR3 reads CSVYRGREDEQYF. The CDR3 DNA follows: TGCAGCGTTTATAGGGGGCGCGAGGACGAGCAGTACTTC.

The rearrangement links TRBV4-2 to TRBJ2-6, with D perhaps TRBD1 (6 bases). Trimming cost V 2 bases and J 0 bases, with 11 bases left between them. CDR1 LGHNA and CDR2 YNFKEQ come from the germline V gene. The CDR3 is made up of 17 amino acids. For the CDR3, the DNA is TGTGCCAGCAGCCAAATCAACAGGGCCTCTGGGGCCAACGTCCTGACTTTC. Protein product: CASSQINRASGANVLTF.

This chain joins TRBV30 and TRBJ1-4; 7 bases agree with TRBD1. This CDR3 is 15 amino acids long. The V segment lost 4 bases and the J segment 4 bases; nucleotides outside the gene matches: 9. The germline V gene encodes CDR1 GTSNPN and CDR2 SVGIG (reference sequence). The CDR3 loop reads CAWTRGTVSNEKLFF. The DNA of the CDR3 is TGTGCCTGGACCCGGGGGACAGTGAGTAATGAAAAACTGTTTTTT.

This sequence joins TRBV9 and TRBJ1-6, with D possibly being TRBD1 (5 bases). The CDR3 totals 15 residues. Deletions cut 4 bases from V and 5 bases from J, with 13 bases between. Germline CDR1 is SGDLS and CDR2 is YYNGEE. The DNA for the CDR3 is TGTGCCAGCAGCCCTCAGGGAGGGAATAATTCACCCCTCCACTTT. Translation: CASSPQGGNNSPLHF.

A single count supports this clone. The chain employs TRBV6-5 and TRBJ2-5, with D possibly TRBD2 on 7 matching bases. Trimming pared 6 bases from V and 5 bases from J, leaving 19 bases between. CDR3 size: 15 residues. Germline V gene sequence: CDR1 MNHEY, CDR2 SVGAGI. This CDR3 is CASSLRGGALETQYF. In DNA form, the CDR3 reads TGTGCCAGCAGCTTGCGAGGGGGGGCCCTGGAGACCCAGTACTTC.

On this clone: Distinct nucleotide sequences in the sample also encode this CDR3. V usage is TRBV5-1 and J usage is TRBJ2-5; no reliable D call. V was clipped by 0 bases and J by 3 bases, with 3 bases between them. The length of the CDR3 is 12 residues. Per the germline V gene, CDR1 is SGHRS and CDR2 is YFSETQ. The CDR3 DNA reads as TGCGCCAGCAGCTTGGGTGAAGAGACCCAGTACTTC. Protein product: CASSLGEETQYF. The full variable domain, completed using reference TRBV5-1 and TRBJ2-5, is KAGVTQTPRYLIKTRGQQVTLSCSPISGHRSVSWYQQTPGQGLQFLFEYFSETQRNKGNFPGRFSGRQFSNSRSEMNVSTLELGDSALYLCASSLGEETQYFGPGTRLLVL.

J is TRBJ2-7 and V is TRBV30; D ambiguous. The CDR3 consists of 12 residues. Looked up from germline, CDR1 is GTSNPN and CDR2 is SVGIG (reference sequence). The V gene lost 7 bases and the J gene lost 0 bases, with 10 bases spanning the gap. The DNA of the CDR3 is TGTGCCTCCCAGACGAGCTCCTACGAGCAGTACTTC. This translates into CASQTSSYEQYF. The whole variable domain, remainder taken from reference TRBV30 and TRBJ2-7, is SQTIHQWPATLVQPVGSPLSLECTVEGTSNPNLYWYRQAAGRGLQLLFYSVGIGQISSEVPQNLSASRPQDRQFILSSKKLLLSDSGFYLCASQTSSYEQYFGPGTRLTVT.

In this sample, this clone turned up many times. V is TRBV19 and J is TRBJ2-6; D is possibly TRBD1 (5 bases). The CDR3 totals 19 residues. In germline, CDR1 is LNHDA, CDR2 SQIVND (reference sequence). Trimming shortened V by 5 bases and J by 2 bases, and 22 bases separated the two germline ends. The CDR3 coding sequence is TGTGCCAGTAGTCATAGGGGTCAAACGGTAGTGGCTGGGGCCAACGTCCTGACTTTC. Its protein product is CASSHRGQTVVAGANVLTF.